The sequence of this T cell receptor (beta chain) was determined in a study of T cell repertoires in cytomegalovirus infection (dated by TCRdb to between 2018 and 2021). Background for the entire study: Donor HLA type was relevant to the analysis, because carriage of CMV infection together with the matching HLA type was indicated by public TCR beta signatures. The full study reports these points: The ex vivo response was dominated by HLA-C-restricted CMV-specific TCR beta clonotypes, which also provided the single most frequent clonotype in two of eight donors. Cumulative frequency of public TCR beta family members discriminated carriers of CMV infection plus the relevant HLA type in this cohort and an independent roughly 320-donor cohort.

The reads were generated on an Illumina HiSeq 1500. TCRdb's own reprocessing of the public reads used fastp at Q25 and MiXCR and kept productive beta chains. For every CDR3 protein sequence, its rows merge into one entry that carries the most common genes and DNA. Here the sample has some 680,000 distinct CDR3 sequences; roughly 35% occur a single time. The ten largest clones represent under 3% of the sample. There are 18 amino acids in the CDR3, from cysteine to phenylalanine inclusive. Kept here is only the CDR3 DNA, which spans 54 bases and is read in frame from base 1. For CDR1 and CDR2, the germline V gene lists MGHRA and YSYEKL. V is reduced by 1 base and J by 0 bases, leaving a spacing of 18 bases between them. In regard to this clonotype: The clone's antigen remains unknown. No per-base quality is available; no much larger clone lies one base away.

Sequenced: PBMCs. This receptor chain uses TRBV4-1 and TRBJ1-2; matching of 5 bases hints at TRBD1 as the D gene. This sequence was found in a human donor in good health (CMV status not recorded). Some clones in this sample may be carry-over from other donors' samples. The CDR3 amino acid sequence is: CASSQGPFLTDANYGYTF. The nucleotides read TGCGCCAGCAGCCAAGGACCTTTTCTGACAGACGCTAACTATGGCTACACCTTC.